This T cell receptor beta chain emerged from a study of cytomegalovirus exposure and HLA in healthy donors. General study findings and limits: A later analysis found TCR association rates differed by HLA locus, highest for DRB1 and lowest for HLA-C. The classifier reportedly diagnosed cytomegalovirus status with high sensitivity and specificity.

Concerning this clone itself: The antigen is not known.

V was trimmed by 8 bases and J by 7 bases, leaving 24 bases between them. This CDR3 contains 15 residues. Germline CDR1 MNHEY, CDR2 SVGAGI. Primers included in the PCR were 60 Vbeta and 13 Jbeta primers. Libraries were prepared by immunoSEQ multiplex PCR; TCRdb keeps only in-frame clonotypes and omits some of them. In total, the table holds about 170,000 clones. The chain is built from TRBV6-5 and TRBJ2-7, with a possible D match to TRBD1 (6 bases). This receptor was obtained from a woman aged 18-35 years in good health and CMV-seropositive. The source material was PBMCs. The CDR3 loop is CASSNRGIPVNEQYF. The CDR3 nucleotides read TGTGCCAGCTCCAATAGGGGGATCCCGGTGAATGAGCAGTACTTC.